This paragraph reports one T cell receptor beta chain. Its target is unknown. Germline V lookup: CDR1 SGHKS, CDR2 YYEKEE (reference sequence). J was trimmed by 2 bases and V by 2 bases; bases with no gene match: 6. The CDR3 contains 16 residues. The source of the sample is a study of a mutant IDH1 vaccine in newly diagnosed glioma. Study details: Treated patients comprised around 62% males and about 40% females, mean age 40.4 years. Radiotherapy, temozolomide, or both had been given previously, and both were given to most. General study results and limits: Pseudoprogression appears to have had no connection to changes in top peripheral T cell clonotypes.

Sequencing was performed with immunoSEQ multiplex PCR; in TCRdb, only in-frame clones are kept and a portion is missing. Of some 50,000 clones listed, 70% to 90% were seen once; the top ten hold 2% to 3%. The time point: baseline, week 1 (first vaccination visit). Treatment meaning: pre-vaccination baseline after standard-of-care therapy. Every donor had a new WHO grade 3 or 4 astrocytoma that was IDH1-mutant, with loss of nuclear ATRX. The sequence was obtained from a man aged 35 to 55 with glioma. The sample was PBMCs, taken from a glioma patient treated with radiotherapy, temozolomide or both. The rearrangement links TRBV5-5 to TRBJ1-4, with 7 nucleotides matching TRBD1. The CDR3 region has the DNA TGTGCCAGCAGCTTTGGAGGGGGCGTCACTAATGAAAAACTGTTTTTT. Translating it yields CASSFGGGVTNEKLFF. Combining the CDR3 with reference TRBV5-5 and TRBJ1-4 gives the whole variable domain DAGVTQSPTHLIKTRGQQVTLRCSPISGHKSVSWYQQVLGQGPQFIFQYYEKEERGRGNFPDRFSARQFPNYSSELNVNALLLGDSALYLCASSFGGGVTNEKLFFGSGTQLSVL.